This TCR beta chain stems from a study of naive and memory T cell subsets. Two oligonucleotides, mixed equimolar, formed the beta constant-region primer covering TRBC1 and TRBC2. Ligated cDNA was amplified by four rounds of PCR with nested alpha and beta constant-region primers and SP2. One entry per CDR3 protein, called by TCRdb with MiXCR from the UMI-ligation and nested PCR reads. The data show over 130,000 distinct CDR3 sequences, approximately 18% seen once. This clonotype came up a few times. Its antigen is undetermined. Findings and caveats of the study: Expression changes during T cell differentiation may affect RNA-based TCR counts. Naive and memory repertoire findings lacked a ground truth for validation. Especially in CD8 cells, naive repertoires contained a few larger clonotypes, possibly CD45RA-re-expressing memory cells. Over 85% of naive TCR sequences appeared only once, unlike memory subsets.

CDR1 and CDR2 (germline): MNHEY, SMNVEV (reference sequence). V was cut by 5 bases and J by 3 bases, with 8 bases left in between. The CDR3 consists of 13 residues. The chain joins TRBV27 to TRBJ1-5; D gene ambiguous. This TCR came from a human donor in good health. The sample comprised naive CD8+ T cells from blood. The CDR3 spells CASSKGNNQPQHF. CDR3 nucleotides: TGTGCCAGCAGTAAAGGGAACAATCAGCCCCAGCATTTT.